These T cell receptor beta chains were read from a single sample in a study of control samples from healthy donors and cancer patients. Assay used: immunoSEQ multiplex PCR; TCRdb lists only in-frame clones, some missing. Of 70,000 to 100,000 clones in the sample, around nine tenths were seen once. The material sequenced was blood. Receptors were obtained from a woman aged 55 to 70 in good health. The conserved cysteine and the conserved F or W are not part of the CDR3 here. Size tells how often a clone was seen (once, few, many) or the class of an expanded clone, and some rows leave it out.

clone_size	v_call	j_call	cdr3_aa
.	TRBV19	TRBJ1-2	ASSIGPQSYGYT
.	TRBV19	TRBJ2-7	ASSTMGGKGPYEQY
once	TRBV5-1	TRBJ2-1	ASSLGATYNEQF
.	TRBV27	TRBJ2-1	ASKSPGLALDEQF
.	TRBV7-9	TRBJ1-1	ASSGWGGSRDTEAF
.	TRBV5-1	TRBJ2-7	ASSLPGLAGGANEQY
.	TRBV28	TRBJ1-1	ASSLAQGHLMNTEAF
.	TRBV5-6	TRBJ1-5	ASSSDSYNQPQH
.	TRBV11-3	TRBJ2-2	ASSLMTGAVTGELF
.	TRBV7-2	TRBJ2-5	ASSLDPPPAGTQY
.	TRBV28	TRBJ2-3	ASSWGRSTDTQY
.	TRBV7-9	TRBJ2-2	ASSRGASPGELF
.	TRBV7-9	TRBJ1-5	ASSLPDQPQH
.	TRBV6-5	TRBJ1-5	ASTPPGQSQPQH
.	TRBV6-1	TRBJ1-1	ASSDRATEAF
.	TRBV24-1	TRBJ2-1	ATSEWTGGEQF
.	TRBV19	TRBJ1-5	ASRKLGQPQH
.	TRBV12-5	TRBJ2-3	ASGFIQRRDIRTDTQY
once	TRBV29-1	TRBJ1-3	SISGSGNTIY
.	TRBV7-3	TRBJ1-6	ASSLRQDGASPLH
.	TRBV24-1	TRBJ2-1	ATSGAGDLYNEQF
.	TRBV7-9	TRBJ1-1	ASSLDAWGGITEAF
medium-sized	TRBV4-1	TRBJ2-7	ASSQGLGGNGEQY
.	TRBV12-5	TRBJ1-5	ASGLSTGANQPQH
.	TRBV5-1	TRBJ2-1	ASSSGQRNEQF
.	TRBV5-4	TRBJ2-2	ASSFSGGPTGELF
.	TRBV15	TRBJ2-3	ATRWAGETNTQY
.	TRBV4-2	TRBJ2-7	ASSQATSGGSEQY
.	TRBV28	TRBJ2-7	ASSTTSGNYEQY
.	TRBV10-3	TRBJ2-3	AIKGPPGTALTDTQY
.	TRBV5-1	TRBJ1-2	ASSLLGQGDDT
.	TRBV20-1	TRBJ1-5	SASHRGSDQPQH
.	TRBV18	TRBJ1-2	ASSQSGTNYGYT
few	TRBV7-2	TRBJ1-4	ASSLEPNEKLF
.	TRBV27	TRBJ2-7	ASSSGQGGSYEQY
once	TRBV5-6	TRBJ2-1	ASNPGLAGGSDKQF
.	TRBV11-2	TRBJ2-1	ASSFAEGPYNEQF
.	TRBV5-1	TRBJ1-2	ASSLDRWGYT
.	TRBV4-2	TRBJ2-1	ASSQAKAGVIEF
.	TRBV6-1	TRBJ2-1	ASSEPLAEPNNEQF
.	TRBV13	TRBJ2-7	ASSLFHYEQY
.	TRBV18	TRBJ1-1	ASSQDGNTEAF
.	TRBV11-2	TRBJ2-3	ASSRDSTDTQY
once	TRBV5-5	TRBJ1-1	ASSSRTGGHTEAF
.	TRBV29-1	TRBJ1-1	SVKVVGGGSTEAF
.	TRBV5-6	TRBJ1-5	ASSALGTGVYQPQH
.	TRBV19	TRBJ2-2	ASSMWGATNTGELF